This T cell receptor (beta chain) was captured in a study of T-cell reconstitution after alpha-beta-depleted transplantation in children. V shed 3 bases and J shed 6 bases, with 13 bases lying between them. This CDR3 has 14 residues. The germline gives CDR1 SGHRS, CDR2 YFSETQ. Unique molecular identifiers were used to barcode this TCRbeta library. Each CDR3 protein is one row after TCRdb ran MiXCR on the PCR reads. The table records 600,000 to 700,000 distinct CDR3 sequences, about 15% of them present only once. The source of this sequence is a human donor who donated a stem cell graft to a child with acute myeloid leukemia. The chain recombines TRBV5-1 with TRBJ1-5; the D gene is possibly TRBD1 (5 bases). The sample consisted of PBMCs from the stem cell graft donor, taken from the stem cell graft. The CDR3 DNA reads as TGCGCCAGCAGCTCCGGGGCAGGAGGTCAGCCCCAGCATTTT. Residues: CASSSGAGGQPQHF. Based on the CDR3 plus reference TRBV5-1 and TRBJ1-5, the full variable domain is KAGVTQTPRYLIKTRGQQVTLSCSPISGHRSVSWYQQTPGQGLQFLFEYFSETQRNKGNFPGRFSGRQFSNSRSEMNVSTLELGDSALYLCASSSGAGGQPQHFGDGTRLSIL.